These 14 T cell receptor beta chains were all obtained from the same sample, sequenced in a study of cytomegalovirus exposure and HLA in healthy donors. A multiplex PCR was run with 60 Vbeta primers and 13 Jbeta primers. This table comes from immunoSEQ multiplex PCR, and its TCRdb copy is limited to in-frame clones, with some not included. The table shows around 140,000 clones, with around four fifths occurring only once. The sequenced material came from PBMCs. The receptors here all came from a woman between 45 and 65 years old in good health and CMV-seropositive.

J is TRBJ2-1 and V is TRBV7-9, with a weak D call TRBD2 (5 bases). The V gene lost 2 bases and the J gene lost 0 bases, with 8 bases spanning the gap. The CDR3 runs to 15 residues. CDR1 and CDR2 (germline): SEHNR, FQNEAQ (reference sequence). The CDR3 sequence: CASSLSAGSYNEQFF. The DNA for the CDR3 is TGTGCCAGCAGCTTATCTGCGGGCTCCTACAATGAGCAGTTCTTC.

The genes are TRBV5-1 and TRBJ1-5; the D is unclear. The V end was cut by 0 bases, the J end by 0 bases, with 22 bases between. The CDR3 covers 20 residues. Germline V lookup: CDR1 SGHRS, CDR2 YFSETQ. In DNA, the CDR3 is TGCGCCAGCAGCTTGGCGAATGCCCCGGTGAAAGATTATAGCAATCAGCCCCAGCATTTT. It is translated as CASSLANAPVKDYSNQPQHF.

The chain employs TRBV18 and TRBJ1-1; a weak D match, TRBD1 (6 bases). This CDR3 contains 15 residues. The germline V gene has CDR1 KGHSH and CDR2 LQKENI. Trimming left V 3 bases short and J 1 base short, with 12 bases between. For the CDR3, the DNA is TGTGCCAGCTCACCCCAACGGGGACAGAACACTGAAGCTTTCTTT. The encoded protein is CASSPQRGQNTEAFF.

The rearrangement links TRBV6-5 to TRBJ2-2; a possible D gene is TRBD2 (6 bases). The germline V gene encodes CDR1 MNHEY and CDR2 SVGAGI. Trimming took 2 bases from V and 6 from J, leaving 10 bases between them. This CDR3 is 14 amino acids long. For the CDR3, the DNA is TGTGCCAGCAGTTACGACGGGGGACCCGGGGAGCTGTTTTTT. It yields the protein CASSYDGGPGELFF.

The rearrangement joins TRBV6-5 to TRBJ1-2; D is uncertain. This CDR3 is 13 amino acids long. In germline, CDR1 is MNHEY, CDR2 SVGAGI. The germline V and J ends were trimmed by 0 bases and 4 bases, with 6 bases remaining between them. The CDR3 DNA follows: TGTGCCAGCAGTTACTCCACGGTCTATGGCTACACCTTC. Its protein is CASSYSTVYGYTF.

V gene TRBV4-3 combines with J gene TRBJ1-1; TRBD1 might be the D (5 bases). The CDR3 length is 12 residues. Trimming shortened V by 4 bases and J by 7 bases, and 10 bases separated the two germline ends. Germline V gene data show CDR1 as LGHNA and CDR2 as YSLEER. CDR3 sequence: CASSLGAGEAFF. The DNA of the CDR3 is TGCGCCAGCAGCCTTGGGGCCGGTGAAGCTTTCTTT.

Worth noting for this clone: A read error may account for a junction end that differs from germline. This chain joins TRBV19 and TRBJ1-2; D may be TRBD1 (5 bases). CDR1 and CDR2 from the germline V gene are LNHDA and SQIVND (reference sequence). This CDR3 contains 14 residues. The CDR3 coding sequence is TGTGCCAGTAGTATAATGGGGGACTACTATGACTACACCTTC. It is translated as CASSIMGDYYDYTF.

This clone was observed a handful of times. The chain uses TRBV4-2 and TRBJ2-4, with 11 bases matching TRBD1. The ends lost 2 bases at V and 1 base at J; junction bases unmatched: 10. This CDR3 has 19 amino acids. Germline V gene sequence: CDR1 LGHNA, CDR2 YNFKEQ. DNA of the CDR3: TGTGCCAGCAGCCAACTAGGGACAGGGGGAAGTGGGGCCAAAAACATTCAGTACTTC. Its translation: CASSQLGTGGSGAKNIQYF.

The J gene is TRBJ2-3, the V gene TRBV27; no definite D call. The CDR3 spans 17 residues. Germline V gene lookup returns CDR1 MNHEY and CDR2 SMNVEV (reference sequence). V shed 2 bases and J shed 0 bases, with 15 bases lying between them. The CDR3 protein is CASSLGTHPRSTDTQYF. CDR3 sequence (DNA): TGTGCCAGCAGTTTAGGTACCCATCCCCGGAGCACAGATACGCAGTATTTT.

A single count supports this clone. The chain combines TRBV11-2 with TRBJ1-6; no clear D gene. The CDR3 consists of 14 residues. Germline V gene lookup returns CDR1 SGHAT and CDR2 FQNNGV. V lost 3 bases and J 9 bases, leaving 12 bases between the germline ends. Written as DNA, the CDR3 is TGTGCCAGCAGCTTGGGATTCGAGGGTTCACCCCTCCACTTT. Translation: CASSLGFEGSPLHF.

This clone has a handful of counts. CDR3 loop: CASSSTLAGGETQYF. CDR3 DNA: TGTGCCAGCAGTTCAACACTAGCGGGAGGAGAGACCCAGTACTTC. V gene TRBV6-5 combines with J gene TRBJ2-5; 12 nucleotides match TRBD2. Germline V gives CDR1 MNHEY, CDR2 SVGAGI. V shed 4 bases and J 4 bases; nucleotides not matched to a gene: 4. This CDR3 region has 15 residues.

The chain has TRBV6-1 and TRBJ1-2; possible D gene TRBD1, 5 bases. CDR1 MNHNS and CDR2 SASEGT come from the germline V gene. This CDR3 contains 14 residues. V was shortened by 7 bases and J by 3 bases, with 15 bases between the two germline ends. DNA for the CDR3: TGTGCCAGCACGGCAGGGAATTTGTACTATGGCTACACCTTC. Translation gives CASTAGNLYYGYTF.

This rearrangement joins TRBV27 to TRBJ2-1; 7 nucleotides match TRBD1. From germline, CDR1 is MNHEY and CDR2 SMNVEV (reference sequence). This CDR3 is built from 16 residues. V trimming: 4 bases; J trimming: 4 bases; junction bases outside the gene matches: 10. CDR3 loop: CASSSPSTGLYNEQFF. The DNA of the CDR3 is TGTGCCAGCAGTTCACCCTCGACAGGGTTATACAATGAGCAGTTCTTC.

For this clone: Other DNA sequences of this sample code for an identical CDR3. The chain combines TRBV6-1 with TRBJ1-2; tentatively, D is TRBD1 (5 bases). Between the trimmed V and J ends, which lost 5 bases and 4 bases, there was a span of 11 bases. The germline V gene encodes CDR1 MNHNS and CDR2 SASEGT. The CDR3 contains 13 residues. The CDR3 DNA reads TGTGCCAGCAGTCCCCGAACAGGCTATGGCTACACCTTC. Translated, it gives CASSPRTGYGYTF.